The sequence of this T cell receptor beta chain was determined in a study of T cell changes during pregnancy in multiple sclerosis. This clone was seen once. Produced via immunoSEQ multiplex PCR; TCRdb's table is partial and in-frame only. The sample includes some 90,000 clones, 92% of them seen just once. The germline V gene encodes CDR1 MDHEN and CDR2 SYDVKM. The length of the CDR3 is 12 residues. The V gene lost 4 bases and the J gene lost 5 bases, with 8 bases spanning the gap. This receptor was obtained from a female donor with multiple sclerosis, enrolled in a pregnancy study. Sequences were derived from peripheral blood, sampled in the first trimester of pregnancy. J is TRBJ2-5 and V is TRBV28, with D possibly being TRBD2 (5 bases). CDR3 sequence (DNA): TGTGCCAGCAGTTGGTGGGAGGAGACCCAGTACTTC. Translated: CASSWWEETQYF.